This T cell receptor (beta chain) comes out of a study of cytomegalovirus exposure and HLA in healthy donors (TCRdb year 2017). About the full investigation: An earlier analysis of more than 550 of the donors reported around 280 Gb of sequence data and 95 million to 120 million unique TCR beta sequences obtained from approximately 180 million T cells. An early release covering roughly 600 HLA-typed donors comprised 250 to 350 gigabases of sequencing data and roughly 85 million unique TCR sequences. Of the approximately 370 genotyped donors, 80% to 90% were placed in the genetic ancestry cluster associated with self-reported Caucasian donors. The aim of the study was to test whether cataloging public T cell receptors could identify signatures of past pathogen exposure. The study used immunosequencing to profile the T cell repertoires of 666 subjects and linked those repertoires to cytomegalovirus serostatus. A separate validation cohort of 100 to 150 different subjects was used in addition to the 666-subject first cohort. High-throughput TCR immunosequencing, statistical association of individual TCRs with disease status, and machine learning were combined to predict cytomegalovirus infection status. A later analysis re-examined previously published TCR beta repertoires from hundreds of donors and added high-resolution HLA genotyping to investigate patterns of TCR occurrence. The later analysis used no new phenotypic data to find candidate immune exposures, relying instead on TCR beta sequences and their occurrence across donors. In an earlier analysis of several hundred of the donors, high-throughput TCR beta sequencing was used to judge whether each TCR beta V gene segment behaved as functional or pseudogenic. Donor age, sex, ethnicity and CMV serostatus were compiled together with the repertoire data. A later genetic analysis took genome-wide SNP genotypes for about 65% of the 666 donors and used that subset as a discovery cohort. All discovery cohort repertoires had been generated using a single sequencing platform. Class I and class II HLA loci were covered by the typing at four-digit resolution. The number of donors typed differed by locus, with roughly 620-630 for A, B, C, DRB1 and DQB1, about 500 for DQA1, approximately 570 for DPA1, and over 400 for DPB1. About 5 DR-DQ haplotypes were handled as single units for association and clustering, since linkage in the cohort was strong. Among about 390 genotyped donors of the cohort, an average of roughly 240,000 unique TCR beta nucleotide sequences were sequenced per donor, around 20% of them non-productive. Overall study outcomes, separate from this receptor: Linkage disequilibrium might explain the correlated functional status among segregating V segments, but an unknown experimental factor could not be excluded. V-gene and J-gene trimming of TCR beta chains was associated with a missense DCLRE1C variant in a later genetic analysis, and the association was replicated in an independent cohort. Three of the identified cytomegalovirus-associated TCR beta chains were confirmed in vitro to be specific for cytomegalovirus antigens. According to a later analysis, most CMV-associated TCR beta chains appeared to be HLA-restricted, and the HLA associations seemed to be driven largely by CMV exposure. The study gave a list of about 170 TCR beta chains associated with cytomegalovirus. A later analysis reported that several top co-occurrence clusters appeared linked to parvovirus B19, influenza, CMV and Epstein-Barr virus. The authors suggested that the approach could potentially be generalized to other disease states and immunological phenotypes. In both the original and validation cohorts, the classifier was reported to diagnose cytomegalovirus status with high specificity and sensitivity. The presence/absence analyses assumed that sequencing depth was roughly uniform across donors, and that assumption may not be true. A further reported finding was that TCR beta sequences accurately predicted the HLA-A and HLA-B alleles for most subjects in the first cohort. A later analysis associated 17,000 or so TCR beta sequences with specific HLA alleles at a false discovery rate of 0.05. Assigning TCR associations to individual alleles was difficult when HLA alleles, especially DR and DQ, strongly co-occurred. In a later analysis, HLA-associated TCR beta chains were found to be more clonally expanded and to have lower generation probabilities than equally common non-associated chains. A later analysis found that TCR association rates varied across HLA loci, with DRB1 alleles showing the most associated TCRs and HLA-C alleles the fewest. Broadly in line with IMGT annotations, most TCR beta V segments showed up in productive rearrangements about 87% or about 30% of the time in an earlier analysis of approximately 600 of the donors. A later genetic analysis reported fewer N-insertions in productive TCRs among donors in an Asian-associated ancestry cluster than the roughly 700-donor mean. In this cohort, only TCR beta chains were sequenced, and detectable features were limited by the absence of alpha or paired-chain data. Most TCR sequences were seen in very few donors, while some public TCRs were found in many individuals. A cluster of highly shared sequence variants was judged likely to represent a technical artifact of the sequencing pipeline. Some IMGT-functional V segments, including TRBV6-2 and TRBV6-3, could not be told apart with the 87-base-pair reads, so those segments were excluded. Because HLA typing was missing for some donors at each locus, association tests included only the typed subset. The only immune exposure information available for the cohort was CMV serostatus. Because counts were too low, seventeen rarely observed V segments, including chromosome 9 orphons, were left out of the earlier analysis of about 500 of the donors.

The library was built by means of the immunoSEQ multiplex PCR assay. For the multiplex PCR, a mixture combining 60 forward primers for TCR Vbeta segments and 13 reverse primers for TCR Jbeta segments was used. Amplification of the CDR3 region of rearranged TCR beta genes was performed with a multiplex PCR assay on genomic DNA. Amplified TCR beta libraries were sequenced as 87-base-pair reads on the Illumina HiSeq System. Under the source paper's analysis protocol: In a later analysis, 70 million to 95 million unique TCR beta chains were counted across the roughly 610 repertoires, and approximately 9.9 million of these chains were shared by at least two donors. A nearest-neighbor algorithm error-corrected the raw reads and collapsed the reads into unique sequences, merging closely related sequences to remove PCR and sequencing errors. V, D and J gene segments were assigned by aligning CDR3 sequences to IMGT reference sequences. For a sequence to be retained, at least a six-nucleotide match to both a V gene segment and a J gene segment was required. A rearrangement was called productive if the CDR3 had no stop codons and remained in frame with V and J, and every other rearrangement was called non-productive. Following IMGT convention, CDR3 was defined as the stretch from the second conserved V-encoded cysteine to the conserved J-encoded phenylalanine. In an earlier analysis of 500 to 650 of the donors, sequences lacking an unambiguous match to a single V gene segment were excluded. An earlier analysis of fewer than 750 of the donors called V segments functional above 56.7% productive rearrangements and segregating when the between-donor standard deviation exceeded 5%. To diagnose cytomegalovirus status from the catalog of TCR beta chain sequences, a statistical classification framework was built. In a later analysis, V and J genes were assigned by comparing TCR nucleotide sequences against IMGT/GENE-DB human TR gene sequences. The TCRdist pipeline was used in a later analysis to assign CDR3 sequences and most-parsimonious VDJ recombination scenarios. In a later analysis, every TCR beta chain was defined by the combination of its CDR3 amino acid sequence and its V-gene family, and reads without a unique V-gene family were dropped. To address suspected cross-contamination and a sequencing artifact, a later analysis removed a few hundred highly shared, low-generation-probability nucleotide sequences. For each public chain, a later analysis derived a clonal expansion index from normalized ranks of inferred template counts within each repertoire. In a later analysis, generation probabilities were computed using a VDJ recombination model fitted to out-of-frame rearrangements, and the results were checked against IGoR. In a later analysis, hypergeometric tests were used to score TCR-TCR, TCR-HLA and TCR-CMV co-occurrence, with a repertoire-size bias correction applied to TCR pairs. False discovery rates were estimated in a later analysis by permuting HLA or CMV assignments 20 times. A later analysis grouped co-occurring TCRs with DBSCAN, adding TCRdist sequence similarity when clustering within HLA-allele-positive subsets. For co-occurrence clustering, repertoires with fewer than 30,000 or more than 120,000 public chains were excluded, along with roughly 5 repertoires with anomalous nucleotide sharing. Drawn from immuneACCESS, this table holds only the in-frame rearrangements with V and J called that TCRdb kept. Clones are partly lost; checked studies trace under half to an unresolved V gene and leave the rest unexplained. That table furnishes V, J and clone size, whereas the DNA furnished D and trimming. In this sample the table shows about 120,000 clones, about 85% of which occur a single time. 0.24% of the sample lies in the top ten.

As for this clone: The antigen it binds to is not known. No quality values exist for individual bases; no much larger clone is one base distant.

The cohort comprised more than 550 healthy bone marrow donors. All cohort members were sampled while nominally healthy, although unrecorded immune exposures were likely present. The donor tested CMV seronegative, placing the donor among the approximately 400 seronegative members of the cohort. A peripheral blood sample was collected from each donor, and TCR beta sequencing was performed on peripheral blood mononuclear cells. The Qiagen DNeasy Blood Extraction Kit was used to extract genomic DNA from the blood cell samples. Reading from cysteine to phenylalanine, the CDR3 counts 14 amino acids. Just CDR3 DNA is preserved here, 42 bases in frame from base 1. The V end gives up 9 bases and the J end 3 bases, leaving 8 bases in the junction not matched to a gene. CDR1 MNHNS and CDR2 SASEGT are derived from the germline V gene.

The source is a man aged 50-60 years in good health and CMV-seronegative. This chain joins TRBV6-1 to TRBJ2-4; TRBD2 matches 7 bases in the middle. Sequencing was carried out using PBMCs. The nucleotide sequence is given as TGTGCCAGTCTACGCGGGAGTGGCAAAAACATTCAGTACTTC. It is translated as CASLRGSGKNIQYF.